The clone carrying this T cell receptor beta chain was counted only a few times. Its antigen remains unknown. The CDR3 runs 14 residues. Trimming shortened V by 3 bases and J by 0 bases, and 8 bases separated the two germline ends. TCRdb analysed the 5' RACE reads with MiXCR anew, one entry per CDR3 protein. The table lists 150,000 or so distinct CDR3 sequences, under 14% of them singletons. The sample originates from a study of T-cell memory formation after mild COVID-19. Findings and caveats of the study: Clones that shrank (day 15 to 85) were balanced CD4/CD8, whereas later expanders leaned CD4+.

The sequence derives from a man aged 18 to 29 who had mild COVID-19 (a few samples of this study predate the infection). Cell type and time point are not known. The sequencing sample was made of PBMCs or a T cell subset sorted from them (not recorded which). This chain links TRBV12-3 or TRBV12-4 with TRBJ1-2; D is unclear. CDR3 amino acids: CASSFWATNYGYTF. The CDR3 DNA reads TGTGCCAGCAGTTTCTGGGCAACTAACTATGGCTACACCTTC.